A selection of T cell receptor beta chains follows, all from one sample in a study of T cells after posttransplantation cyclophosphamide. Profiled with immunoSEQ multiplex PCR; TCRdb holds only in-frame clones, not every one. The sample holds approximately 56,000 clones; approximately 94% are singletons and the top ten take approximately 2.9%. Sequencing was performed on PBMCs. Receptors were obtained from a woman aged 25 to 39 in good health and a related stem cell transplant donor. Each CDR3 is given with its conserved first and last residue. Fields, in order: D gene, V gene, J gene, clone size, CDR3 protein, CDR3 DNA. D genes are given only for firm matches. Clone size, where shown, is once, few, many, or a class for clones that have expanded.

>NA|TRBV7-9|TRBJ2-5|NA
CASSFGTGKQETQYF
TGTGCCAGCAGCTTCGGTACAGGGAAGCAAGAGACCCAGTACTTC
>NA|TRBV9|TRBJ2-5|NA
CASSVGGGDETQYF
TGTGCCAGCAGCGTGGGGGGGGGCGACGAGACCCAGTACTTC
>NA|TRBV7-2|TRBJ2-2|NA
CASSFQVTTGELFF
TGTGCCAGCAGCTTTCAGGTTACCACCGGGGAGCTGTTTTTT
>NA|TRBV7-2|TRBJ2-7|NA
CAPNSKYEQYF
TGTGCCCCTAACTCGAAATACGAGCAGTACTTC
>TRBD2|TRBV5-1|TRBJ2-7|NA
CASSLERGTYEQYF
TGCGCCAGCAGCTTGGAGCGGGGTACCTACGAGCAGTACTTC
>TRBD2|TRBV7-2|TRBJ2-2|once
CASSPIAGADGELFF
TGTGCCAGCAGCCCAATAGCGGGGGCGGACGGGGAGCTGTTTTTT
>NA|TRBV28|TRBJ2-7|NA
CASYTQGQLEQYF
TGTGCCAGTTACACCCAGGGGCAATTAGAGCAGTACTTC
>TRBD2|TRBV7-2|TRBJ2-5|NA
CASSLNRGGTQYF
TGTGCCAGCAGCTTAAATCGGGGGGGGACCCAGTACTTC
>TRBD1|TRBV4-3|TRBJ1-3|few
CASSHIADRGGNTIYF
TGCGCCAGCAGCCACATAGCAGACAGGGGCGGAAACACCATATATTTT
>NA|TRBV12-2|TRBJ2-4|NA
CASRLPRLAKNIQYF
TGTGCAAGTCGCTTACCGCGGTTAGCCAAAAACATTCAGTACTTC
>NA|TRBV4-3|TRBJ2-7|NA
CASSQDLGGGYEQYF
TGCGCCAGCAGCCAAGATTTAGGGGGGGGGTACGAGCAGTACTTC
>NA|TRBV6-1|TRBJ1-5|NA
CASSEGQVSNQPQHF
TGTGCCAGCAGTGAAGGACAGGTTAGCAATCAGCCCCAGCATTTT
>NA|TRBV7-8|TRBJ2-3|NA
CASSLATSTDTQYF
TGTGCCAGCAGCTTAGCCACTAGCACAGATACGCAGTATTTT
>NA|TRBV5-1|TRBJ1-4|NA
CASTPGANEKLFF
TGCGCCAGCACCCCTGGGGCGAATGAAAAACTGTTTTTT
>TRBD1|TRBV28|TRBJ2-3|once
CASSEGQYTDTQYF
TGTGCCAGCAGTGAGGGACAGTACACAGATACGCAGTATTTT
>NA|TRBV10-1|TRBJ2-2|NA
CASSQTDPNTGELFF
TGCGCCAGCAGTCAGACAGACCCGAACACCGGGGAGCTGTTTTTT
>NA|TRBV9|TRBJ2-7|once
CASSGGGPPDEQYF
TGTGCCAGCAGCGGCGGGGGCCCGCCCGACGAGCAGTACTTC
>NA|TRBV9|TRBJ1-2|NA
CASSVGPGDGYTF
TGTGCCAGCAGCGTAGGCCCAGGGGATGGCTACACCTTC
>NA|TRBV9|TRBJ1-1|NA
CASSEGRVTEAFF
TGTGCCAGCAGCGAAGGGCGGGTCACTGAAGCTTTCTTT
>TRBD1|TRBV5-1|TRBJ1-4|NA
CASSERTGGGEKLFF
TGCGCCAGCAGCGAAAGGACAGGGGGTGGTGAAAAACTGTTTTTT
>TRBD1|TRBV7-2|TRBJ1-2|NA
CASSLAAGGTFGYTF
TGTGCCAGCAGCTTAGCGGCAGGGGGCACGTTTGGCTACACCTTC
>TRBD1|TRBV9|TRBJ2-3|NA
CASSPIGQASTDTQYF
TGTGCCAGCAGCCCGATCGGACAGGCTAGCACAGATACGCAGTATTTT
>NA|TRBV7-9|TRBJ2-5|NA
CASSRTGGETQYF
TGTGCCAGCAGCAGGACAGGAGGGGAGACCCAGTACTTC
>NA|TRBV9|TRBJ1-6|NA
CASSPRTANSPLHF
TGTGCCAGCAGCCCCCGGACAGCTAATTCACCCCTCCACTTT
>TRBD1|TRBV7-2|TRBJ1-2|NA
CASSLRQGSGGYTF
TGTGCCAGCAGCCTACGACAGGGATCGGGTGGCTACACCTTC
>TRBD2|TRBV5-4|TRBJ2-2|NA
CASSLGRGGNTGELFF
TGTGCCAGCAGCTTGGGGCGGGGGGGCAACACCGGGGAGCTGTTTTTT
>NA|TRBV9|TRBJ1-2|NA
CASSVGELEGGTF
TGTGCCAGCAGCGTCGGAGAACTAGAAGGAGGCACCTTC
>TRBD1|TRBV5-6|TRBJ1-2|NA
CASSLTLTGGAAGYTF
TGTGCCAGCAGTTTGACCCTGACAGGGGGCGCAGCTGGCTACACCTTC
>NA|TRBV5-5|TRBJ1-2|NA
CASSLPEDYGYTF
TGTGCCAGCAGCCTTCCCGAGGACTATGGCTACACCTTC
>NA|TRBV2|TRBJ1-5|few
CASSYEGNQPQHF
TGTGCCAGCAGTTACGAGGGAAATCAGCCCCAGCATTTT
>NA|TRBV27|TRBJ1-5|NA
CASSSRDDQPQHF
TGTGCCAGCAGTTCCAGGGATGATCAGCCCCAGCATTTT
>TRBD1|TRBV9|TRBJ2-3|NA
CASSVELGTGHTQYF
TGTGCCAGCAGCGTAGAATTAGGGACAGGGCATACGCAGTATTTT
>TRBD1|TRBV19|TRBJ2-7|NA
CASSDLPGTGEHEQYF
TGTGCCAGTAGCGACTTACCCGGGACAGGGGAACACGAGCAGTACTTC
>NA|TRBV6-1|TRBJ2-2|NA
CASSEVSVTGELFF
TGTGCCAGCAGTGAAGTCTCAGTCACCGGGGAGCTGTTTTTT
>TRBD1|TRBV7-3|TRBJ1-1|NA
CASSLGTGPDTEAFF
TGTGCCAGCAGCTTAGGGACAGGTCCCGACACTGAAGCTTTCTTT
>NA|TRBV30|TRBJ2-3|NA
CAWSPPGTFTDTQYF
TGTGCCTGGAGTCCCCCGGGGACTTTCACAGATACGCAGTATTTT
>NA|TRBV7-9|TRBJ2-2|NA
CASSLTTGELFF
TGTGCCAGCAGCCTGACTACCGGGGAGCTGTTTTTT
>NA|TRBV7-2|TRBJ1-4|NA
CASSLASTTNEKLFF
TGTGCCAGCAGCTTAGCTAGCACGACTAATGAAAAACTGTTTTTT
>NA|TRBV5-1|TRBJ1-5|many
CASSLDSNQPQHF
TGCGCCAGCAGCTTGGACAGTAATCAGCCCCAGCATTTT